Each of the 27 T cell receptor beta chains below was sequenced from the same sample in a study of blood T cell repertoires in COVID-19. Clones were sequenced by immunoSEQ multiplex PCR, and TCRdb holds only the in-frame ones, with some missing. The table includes 150,000 to 160,000 clones, 85% to 90% detected once. The sample consisted of peripheral blood. These receptors were obtained from a woman in her 40s with acute or convalescent COVID-19.

This chain links TRBV5-1 with TRBJ2-3; 13 bases are a match to TRBD2. CDR3 length: 15 residues. Germline CDR1 is SGHRS and CDR2 is YFSETQ. Losses at the gene ends were 4 bases for V and 3 bases for J; bases not matched to a gene: 2. CDR3 nucleotide sequence: TGCGCCAGCAGCGGGACTAGCGGGGCTACAGATACGCAGTATTTT. This sequence encodes CASSGTSGATDTQYF.

The V gene is TRBV9, the J gene TRBJ2-1; 7 nucleotides agree with TRBD2. The CDR3 is made up of 14 amino acids. The trim removed 7 bases at V and 4 bases at J, leaving 8 bases unmatched. The germline CDR1 and CDR2 sequences are SGDLS and YYNGEE. CDR3 DNA: TGTGCCAGCGGAAAGCGGGGAGAGTACAATGAGCAGTTCTTC. This translates into CASGKRGEYNEQFF.

This clone was found a few times. The rearrangement uses TRBV20-1 and TRBJ2-7; 9 bases map to TRBD2. Germline V lookup: CDR1 DFQATT, CDR2 SNEGSKA (reference sequence). The CDR3 totals 14 residues. V lost 3 bases, J lost 3 bases, and 6 bases stayed unmatched. This chain's CDR3 is CSASGLAGSYEQYF. The CDR3 region has the DNA TGCAGTGCTAGTGGGCTAGCGGGGAGCTACGAGCAGTACTTC.

The chain carries TRBV6-1 and TRBJ1-1; D is perhaps TRBD1 (6 bases). Germline V gives CDR1 MNHNS, CDR2 SASEGT. V lost 1 base and J lost 0, with 9 bases in between. CDR3 length: 15 amino acids. CDR3 nucleotides: TGTGCCAGCAGTGAAGGGCGGACAGTGAACACTGAAGCTTTCTTT. This encodes CASSEGRTVNTEAFF.

This chain connects TRBV5-4 to TRBJ2-3; a weak D match, TRBD2 (5 bases). Deletions cut 4 bases from V and 4 bases from J, with 22 bases between. The germline CDR1 and CDR2 sequences are SGHNT and YYREEE (reference sequence). The CDR3 is 17 residues long. The CDR3 bases are TGTGCCAGCAGCCCCTCCCTCGGGAAGGGAACCCCAGATACGCAGTATTTT. It yields the protein CASSPSLGKGTPDTQYF. Based on the CDR3 plus reference TRBV5-4 and TRBJ2-3, the full variable domain is ETGVTQSPTHLIKTRGQQVTLRCSSQSGHNTVSWYQQALGQGPQFIFQYYREEENGRGNFPPRFSGLQFPNYSSELNVNALELDDSALYLCASSPSLGKGTPDTQYFGPGTRLTVL.

This chain uses TRBV4-2 with TRBJ1-5; D ambiguous. The length of the CDR3 is 16 residues. Between the trimmed V and J ends, which lost 0 bases and 2 bases, there was a span of 11 bases. Germline V lookup: CDR1 LGHNA, CDR2 YNFKEQ. CDR3 sequence (DNA): TGTGCCAGCAGCCAAGATGGTAACGGGGGCAATCAGCCCCAGCATTTT. Amino acid sequence: CASSQDGNGGNQPQHF.

This clone has only one observation. The genes are TRBV7-3 and TRBJ2-2; D gene uncertain. Trimming left V 5 bases short and J 4 bases short, with 17 bases between. The CDR3 loop spans 16 amino acids. Germline CDR1 reads SGHTA; CDR2 reads FQGTGA. The CDR3 DNA follows: TGTGCCAGCAGCCTCCAGCCCGGAGTGAGCACCGGGGAGCTGTTTTTT. Amino acid sequence: CASSLQPGVSTGELFF.

This clone was seen a single time. The rearrangement links TRBV9 to TRBJ2-1; 10 bases agree with TRBD2. The length of the CDR3 is 15 residues. The V and J ends lost 0 bases and 13 bases, in that order; junction bases with no gene match: 10. Germline values: CDR1 SGDLS, CDR2 YYNGEE. CDR3 in DNA: TGTGCCAGCAGCGTAGGGGGACAGCGGGAGGGACTACAGTTCTTC. Amino acid sequence: CASSVGGQREGLQFF.

The chain is built from TRBV7-3 and TRBJ2-1; 12 nucleotides match TRBD2. CDR1 SGHTA and CDR2 FQGTGA come from the germline V gene. The CDR3 totals 16 residues. With 5 bases clipped from V and 8 bases from J, the junction kept 10 bases outside the gene matches. CDR3 residues: CASSKGLAGGRDEQFF. Here the CDR3 DNA reads TGTGCCAGCAGCAAGGGACTAGCGGGTGGTAGGGATGAGCAGTTCTTC.

The chain links TRBV7-3 to TRBJ2-3, with D possibly TRBD1 on 5 matching bases. The CDR3 has 17 amino acids. CDR1 is SGHTA, CDR2 FQGTGA, per germline. Trimming stripped 4 bases from V and 5 bases from J, with 22 bases between. The CDR3 is CASSSGFGAPIGDTQYF. The CDR3 nucleotides are TGTGCCAGCAGCTCTGGTTTTGGGGCCCCGATAGGAGATACGCAGTATTTT. Full variable domain (missing parts from reference TRBV7-3 and TRBJ2-3): GAGVSQTPSNKVTEKGKYVELRCDPISGHTALYWYRQSLGQGPEFLIYFQGTGAADDSGLPNDRFFAVRPEGSVSTLKIQRTERGDSAVYLCASSSGFGAPIGDTQYFGPGTRLTVL.

This chain uses TRBV6-5 with TRBJ1-1, with TRBD1 as a possible D gene (6 bases). The CDR3 loop spans 14 amino acids. V lost 7 bases and J lost 1, with 13 bases in between. Germline V lookup: CDR1 MNHEY, CDR2 SVGAGI. In nucleotides, the CDR3 is TGTGCCAGCATCTTGGGGGCGGCGAACACTGAAGCTTTCTTT. It codes for CASILGAANTEAFF.

The V and J genes are TRBV29-1 and TRBJ1-3, with no clear D. Germline V CDR1 and CDR2: SQVTM, ANQGSEA. The CDR3 runs to 15 residues. The V end lost 2 bases, the J end lost 4 bases, and 15 bases lay between the germline ends. CDR3 bases: TGCAGCGTTGAAAGATTCGGGGAATCCGGAAACACCATATATTTT. Translation: CSVERFGESGNTIYF.

The chain uses TRBV3-1 (or the pseudogene TRBV3-2) and TRBJ2-2; 10 bases are shared with TRBD1. From germline, CDR1 is LGHDT and CDR2 YNNKEL (reference sequence). The V gene end was trimmed by 5 bases and the J gene end by 5 bases; junction bases not matched to a gene: 2. This CDR3 region has 14 residues. In DNA, the CDR3 is TGTGCCAGCAGCTTGGGACAGGGGACCGGGGAGCTGTTTTTT. Its translation: CASSLGQGTGELFF.

V and J are TRBV7-8 and TRBJ1-4; 7 bases align to TRBD1. CDR3 length: 18 residues. The V gene's germline CDR1 is SGHVS and CDR2 FQNEAQ. J gave up 3 bases and V 5 bases, and 15 bases lay outside the gene matches. The CDR3 DNA reads as TGTGCCAGCAGCCATCAAAGACAGGGAAGGAGGGCTAATGAAAAACTGTTTTTT. Protein product: CASSHQRQGRRANEKLFF.

The genes are TRBV12-5 and TRBJ2-6; D is possibly TRBD1 (5 bases). The length of the CDR3 is 16 residues. Germline V gene lookup returns CDR1 LGHNT and CDR2 FRNRAP. V was pared by 7 bases and J by 0 bases, with 13 bases between. CDR3 bases: TGTGCTAGTGCCATCCCGACAGTCTCTGGGGCCAACGTCCTGACTTTC. It is translated as CASAIPTVSGANVLTF.

In its sample, this clone was seen once. The rearrangement links TRBV19 to TRBJ1-5; 7 nucleotides align to TRBD1. Germline CDR1 is LNHDA and CDR2 is SQIVND (reference sequence). The junction had 5 bases not matched to a gene; V was cut back by 0 bases and J by 3 bases. CDR3 length equals 16 residues. The CDR3 DNA sequence: TGTGCCAGTAGTATAGATCGGGACAGATACAATCAGCCCCAGCATTTT. Protein product: CASSIDRDRYNQPQHF. Complete variable domain (other parts from reference TRBV19 and TRBJ1-5): DGGITQSPKYLFRKEGQNVTLSCEQNLNHDAMYWYRQDPGQGLRLIYYSQIVNDFQKGDIAEGYSVSREKKESFPLTVTSAQKNPTAFYLCASSIDRDRYNQPQHFGDGTRLSIL.

The chain carries TRBV7-9 and TRBJ2-1, with D possibly TRBD1 on 5 matching bases. Germline CDR1 reads SEHNR; CDR2 reads FQNEAQ (reference sequence). The V and J ends lost 6 bases and 12 bases respectively, with 21 bases between them. The CDR3 has 14 amino acids. The CDR3 DNA reads TGTGCCAGCAGGCCTGGGTTATACGACCAGGGGCAGTTCTTC. Its protein is CASRPGLYDQGQFF.

As DNA, the CDR3 is TGTGCCAGTAGTATAGGCTGGACTAGCGGGAGTGGGGAGCTGTTTTTT. It yields the protein CASSIGWTSGSGELFF. V gene TRBV19 combines with J gene TRBJ2-2; 13 nucleotides line up with TRBD2. In germline, CDR1 is LNHDA, CDR2 SQIVND (reference sequence). The trim removed 1 base at V and 8 bases at J, leaving 4 bases unmatched. The CDR3 consists of 16 residues. The full variable domain, rest sourced from reference TRBV19 and TRBJ2-2, is DGGITQSPKYLFRKEGQNVTLSCEQNLNHDAMYWYRQDPGQGLRLIYYSQIVNDFQKGDIAEGYSVSREKKESFPLTVTSAQKNPTAFYLCASSIGWTSGSGELFFGEGSRLTVL.

The rearrangement uses TRBV3-1 (or the pseudogene TRBV3-2) and TRBJ1-4; TRBD1 matches at 7 bases. The CDR3 consists of 15 residues. CDR1 and CDR2 (germline): LGHDT, YNNKEL (reference sequence). With 5 bases clipped from V and 0 bases from J, the junction kept 3 bases outside the gene matches. In DNA, the CDR3 is TGTGCCAGCAGCGCCGGGACAGCAACTAATGAAAAACTGTTTTTT. Its translation is CASSAGTATNEKLFF.

The chain uses TRBV5-1 and TRBJ2-1; a weak D match, TRBD1 (6 bases). The V gene's germline CDR1 is SGHRS and CDR2 YFSETQ. V was cut by 4 bases and J by 6 bases, with 17 bases left in between. The CDR3 has 15 residues. Here the CDR3 DNA reads TGCGCCAGCAGCAGATTCGGGGACACGGGCAATGAGCAGTTCTTC. Translation: CASSRFGDTGNEQFF.

The V gene is TRBV10-3, the J gene TRBJ2-3; 9 nucleotides line up with TRBD2. This CDR3 region has 16 residues. Germline assignment: CDR1 ENHRY and CDR2 SYGVKD. V gave up 4 bases and J gave up 4 bases; unmatched junction bases: 9. The CDR3 coding sequence is TGTGCCATCAGTGGGAGCGGGGGGAACCCCCCAGATACGCAGTATTTT. Its translation: CAISGSGGNPPDTQYF.

The rearrangement uses TRBV3-1 (or the pseudogene TRBV3-2) and TRBJ1-4; 8 bases fit TRBD1. Germline CDR1 and CDR2: LGHDT and YNNKEL (reference sequence). Trimming took 1 base from V and 8 from J; bases not matched to a gene: 6. The CDR3 sequence is 15 residues long. The CDR3 coding sequence is TGTGCCAGCAGCCAAGTGTCAGGGGGCAACGAAAAACTGTTTTTT. The encoded protein is CASSQVSGGNEKLFF.

This clone was seen a handful of times. This chain links TRBV18 with TRBJ1-5, with D possibly being TRBD1 (6 bases). Trimming cost V 0 bases and J 2 bases, with 8 bases left between them. Germline-derived CDR1 and CDR2 are KGHSH and LQKENI. This CDR3 contains 15 residues. The CDR3 nucleotides read TGTGCCAGCTCACCACCGGGGGGGCGCAATCAGCCCCAGCATTTT. Amino acids: CASSPPGGRNQPQHF.

This clone has a handful of counts. The chain employs TRBV4-1 and TRBJ2-7, with TRBD1 matching over 12 bases. The CDR3 runs to 16 residues. Germline values: CDR1 MGHRA, CDR2 YSYEKL. V was clipped by 1 base and J by 5 bases; unmatched bases: 6. CDR3: CASSQGSGTGGHEQYF. CDR3 DNA: TGCGCCAGCAGCCAAGGCTCCGGGACAGGGGGCCACGAGCAGTACTTC.

The J gene is TRBJ2-3, the V gene TRBV12-5; 10 nucleotides line up with TRBD1. The ends lost 5 bases at V and 5 bases at J; junction bases unmatched: 7. This CDR3 spans 15 amino acids. Germline lookup yields CDR1 LGHNT and CDR2 FRNRAP. The CDR3 coding sequence is TGTGCTAGTGGTCCACGACAGGGGGCCCTAGATACGCAGTATTTT. This encodes CASGPRQGALDTQYF.

The V and J genes are TRBV18 and TRBJ2-4, with 7 bases matching TRBD1. This CDR3 spans 15 amino acids. The junction had 13 bases not matched to a gene; V was cut back by 6 bases and J by 8 bases. Germline V lookup: CDR1 KGHSH, CDR2 LQKENI. CDR3 sequence (DNA): TGTGCCAGCTCCGATGGTGGGGACAGAGGGTACATTCAGTACTTC. This gives the protein CASSDGGDRGYIQYF.

V is TRBV28 and J is TRBJ2-1, with TRBD1 matching over 7 bases. After removal of 6 bases from V and 6 bases from J, the junction contained 11 bases not matched to a gene. Germline V gives CDR1 MDHEN, CDR2 SYDVKM. The CDR3 sequence is 15 residues long. CDR3 in amino acids: CASSRPRQGFNEQFF. The CDR3 DNA is TGTGCCAGCAGCCGCCCACGACAGGGTTTCAATGAGCAGTTCTTC.